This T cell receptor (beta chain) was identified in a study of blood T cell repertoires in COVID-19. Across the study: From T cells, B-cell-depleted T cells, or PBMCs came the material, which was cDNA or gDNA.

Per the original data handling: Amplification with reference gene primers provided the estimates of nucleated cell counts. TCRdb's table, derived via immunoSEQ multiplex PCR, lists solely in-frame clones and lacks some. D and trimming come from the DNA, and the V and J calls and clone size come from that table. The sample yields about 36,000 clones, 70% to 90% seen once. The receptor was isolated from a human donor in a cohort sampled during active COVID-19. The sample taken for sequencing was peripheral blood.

The CDR3 sequence is CASSQDLTRGAEQYF. CDR3 nucleotide sequence: TGCGCCAGCAGCCAAGATCTGACCAGGGGAGCCGAGCAGTACTTC. The chain has TRBV4-3 and TRBJ2-7, with D tentatively TRBD1 (6 bases). V lost 0 bases and J 6 bases, leaving 15 bases between the germline ends. Germline loops: CDR1 LGHNA, CDR2 YSLEER. This CDR3 contains 15 residues.